The 14 T cell receptor beta chains below come from one sample, sequenced in a study of cytomegalovirus exposure and HLA in healthy donors. Primers: 60 Vbeta forward and 13 Jbeta reverse. Profiling relied on immunoSEQ multiplex PCR, and the TCRdb table lists in-frame clones only, not all of them. The listing records 100,000 or so clones. Sequencing input: PBMCs. These receptors originate from a man between 45 and 60 years old in good health and CMV-seronegative.

V is TRBV7-8 and J is TRBJ2-1, with a weak D call TRBD2 (6 bases). The length of the CDR3 is 12 residues. The V end was cut by 5 bases, the J end by 7 bases, with 9 bases between. Germline V gene data show CDR1 as SGHVS and CDR2 as FQNEAQ. The DNA for the CDR3 is TGTGCCAGCAGCCCCAGCGGGAATGAGCAGTTCTTC. Protein sequence: CASSPSGNEQFF.

The rearrangement links TRBV4-3 to TRBJ1-1; D gene ambiguous. Germline CDR1 is LGHNA and CDR2 is YSLEER. Trimming shortened V by 4 bases and J by 4 bases, and 10 bases separated the two germline ends. The CDR3 contains 13 residues. Written as DNA, the CDR3 is TGCGCCAGCAGCCGACACCGGGGCACTGAAGCTTTCTTT. Protein product: CASSRHRGTEAFF.

The chain has TRBV2 and TRBJ1-1, with a possible D match to TRBD1 (5 bases). CDR3 length: 14 amino acids. With 7 bases removed from V and 4 bases from J, the gap between germline ends came to 16 bases. The V gene's germline CDR1 is SNHLY and CDR2 FYNNEI. DNA of the CDR3: TGTGCCAGCAAAAGTGGGGGGAGGTTCACTGAAGCTTTCTTT. This sequence encodes CASKSGGRFTEAFF.

The chain links TRBV25-1 to TRBJ2-5; D perhaps matches TRBD2 (6 bases). The CDR3 loop spans 13 amino acids. Germline V CDR1 and CDR2: MGHDK, SYGVNS. V dropped 3 bases and J dropped 1 base, with 6 bases sitting between them. DNA of the CDR3: TGTGCCAGCAGTGACGGGGGCCAAGAGACCCAGTACTTC. Translation gives CASSDGGQETQYF.

The CDR3 nucleotides are TGTGCCAGTCGGGGAAAGGGTACAGATACGCAGTATTTT. Its protein product is CASRGKGTDTQYF. The gene calls are TRBV19 and TRBJ2-3, with TRBD2 as a possible D gene (5 bases). Germline CDR1 is LNHDA and CDR2 is SQIVND (reference sequence). The CDR3 totals 13 residues. V shed 8 bases and J shed 3 bases, with 12 bases lying between them.

As for this clone: At one boundary the junction diverges from the germline segment, which might be a read error. This sequence joins TRBV7-7 and TRBJ2-1, with 9 bases aligning to TRBD2. Germline CDR1 is SSHAT and CDR2 is FNYEAQ (reference sequence). This CDR3 contains 15 residues. The CDR3 spells CASSPTSGPYNEQFF. In nucleotides, the CDR3 is TGTGCTAGCAGCCCTACTAGCGGGCCCTACAATGAGCAGTTCTTC.

V gene TRBV5-8 combines with J gene TRBJ2-5; 8 positions match TRBD1. With 4 bases clipped from V and 2 bases from J, the junction kept 10 bases outside the gene matches. In germline, CDR1 is SGHTS, CDR2 YDEGEE. The CDR3 runs to 16 residues. CDR3 residues: CASSQGAGVIQETQYF. The DNA of the CDR3 is TGTGCCAGCAGCCAGGGGGCAGGGGTGATTCAAGAGACCCAGTACTTC.

The chain carries TRBV19 and TRBJ1-4; D may be TRBD1 (6 bases). CDR3 length: 17 residues. Germline values: CDR1 LNHDA, CDR2 SQIVND (reference sequence). V was clipped by 2 bases and J by 7 bases, with 20 bases between them. The CDR3 DNA follows: TGTGCCAGTAGTATACCAAGAGATCAGGGGTCAAGTGAAAAACTGTTTTTT. It is translated as CASSIPRDQGSSEKLFF.

Concerning this clone itself: This CDR3 is also generated by other DNA sequences in the sample. The V call is TRBV9, the J call TRBJ2-1; 12 bases align to TRBD2. The CDR3 spans 15 residues. The germline gives CDR1 SGDLS, CDR2 YYNGEE. V was clipped by 3 bases and J by 7 bases; unmatched bases: 5. This CDR3 reads CASSATSGSFNEQFF. In DNA form, the CDR3 reads TGTGCCAGCAGCGCGACTAGCGGGAGCTTTAATGAGCAGTTCTTC.

The chain recombines TRBV4-2 with TRBJ1-4; the D is unclear. This CDR3 comprises 13 residues. The germline V gene encodes CDR1 LGHNA and CDR2 YNFKEQ. The germline V and J ends were trimmed by 0 bases and 8 bases, with 7 bases remaining between them. CDR3 DNA sequence: TGTGCCAGCAGCCAAGATGTGGCAGAAAAACTGTTTTTT. It yields the protein CASSQDVAEKLFF.

The V call is TRBV25-1, the J call TRBJ2-7; 7 nucleotides match TRBD1. The length of the CDR3 is 12 residues. Per germline, CDR1 MGHDK and CDR2 SYGVNS. V lost 3 bases to trimming and J lost 6 bases; unmatched junction nucleotides: 2. CDR3 DNA: TGTGCCAGCAGTGAGACAGGGAGCGAGCAGTACTTC. Amino acids: CASSETGSEQYF.

The V gene is TRBV7-2, the J gene TRBJ1-1; D ambiguous. Germline V lookup: CDR1 SGHTA, CDR2 FQGNSA. The V gene lost 3 bases and the J gene lost 5 bases, with 10 bases spanning the gap. The CDR3 has 13 residues. The CDR3 coding sequence is TGTGCCAGCAGCTTTGCTGGCGGAACTGAAGCTTTCTTT. Amino acid sequence: CASSFAGGTEAFF.

The rearrangement uses TRBV5-1 and TRBJ1-1; no definite D call. There are 14 residues in the CDR3. In germline, CDR1 is SGHRS, CDR2 YFSETQ. V was cut by 0 bases and J by 2 bases, with 8 bases left in between. The CDR3 DNA sequence: TGCGCCAGCAGCTTGGCTTTAACTAACACTGAAGCTTTCTTT. It encodes CASSLALTNTEAFF.

The chain carries TRBV18 and TRBJ1-2; perhaps TRBD1 as D (5 bases). Germline V gene data show CDR1 as KGHSH and CDR2 as LQKENI. V dropped 8 bases and J dropped 8 bases, with 18 bases sitting between them. The CDR3 has 13 residues. In nucleotides, the CDR3 is TGTGCCAGCACTCAGGGCCAGAAAGCAGGCTACACCTTC. Amino acids: CASTQGQKAGYTF.